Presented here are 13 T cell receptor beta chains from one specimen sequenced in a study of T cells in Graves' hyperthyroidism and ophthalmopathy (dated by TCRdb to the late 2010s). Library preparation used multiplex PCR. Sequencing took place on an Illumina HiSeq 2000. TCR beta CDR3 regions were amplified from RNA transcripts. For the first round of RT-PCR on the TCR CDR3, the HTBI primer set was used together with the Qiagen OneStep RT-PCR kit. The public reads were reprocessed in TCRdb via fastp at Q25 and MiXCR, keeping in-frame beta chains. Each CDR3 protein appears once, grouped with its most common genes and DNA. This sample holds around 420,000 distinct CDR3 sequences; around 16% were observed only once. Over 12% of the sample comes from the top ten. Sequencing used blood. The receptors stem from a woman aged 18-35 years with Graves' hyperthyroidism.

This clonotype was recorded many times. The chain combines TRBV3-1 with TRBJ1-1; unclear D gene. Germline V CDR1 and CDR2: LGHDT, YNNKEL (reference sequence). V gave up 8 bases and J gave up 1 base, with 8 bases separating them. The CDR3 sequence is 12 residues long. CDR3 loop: CASGRRNTEAFF. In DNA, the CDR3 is TGTGCCAGCGGTAGAAGGAACACTGAAGCTTTCTTT.

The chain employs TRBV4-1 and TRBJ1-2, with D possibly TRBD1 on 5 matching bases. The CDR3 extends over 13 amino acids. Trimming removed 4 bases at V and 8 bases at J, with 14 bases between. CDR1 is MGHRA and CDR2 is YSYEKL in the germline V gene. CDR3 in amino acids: CASSPQGLGGYTF. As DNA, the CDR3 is TGCGCCAGCAGCCCTCAGGGTCTGGGGGGCTACACCTTC.

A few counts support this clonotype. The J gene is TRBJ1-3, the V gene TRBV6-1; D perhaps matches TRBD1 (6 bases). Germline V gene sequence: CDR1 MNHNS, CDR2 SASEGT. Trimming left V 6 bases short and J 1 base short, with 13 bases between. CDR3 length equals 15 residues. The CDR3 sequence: CASRKTGNSGNTIYF. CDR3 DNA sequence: TGTGCCAGCAGAAAAACAGGGAATTCTGGAAACACCATATATTTT.

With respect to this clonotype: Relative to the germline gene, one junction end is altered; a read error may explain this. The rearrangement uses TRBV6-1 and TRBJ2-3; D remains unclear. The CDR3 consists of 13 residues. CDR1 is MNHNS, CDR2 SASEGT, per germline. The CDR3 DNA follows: TGTGCCACCAGTGATCCCACGGAGAATACGCAGTATTTT. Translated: CATSDPTENTQYF.

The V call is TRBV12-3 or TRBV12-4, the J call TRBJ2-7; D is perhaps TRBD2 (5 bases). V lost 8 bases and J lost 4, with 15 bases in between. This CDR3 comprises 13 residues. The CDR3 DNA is TGTGCCAGCGCCCGGACTTCGCCTTACGAGCAGTACTTC. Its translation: CASARTSPYEQYF.

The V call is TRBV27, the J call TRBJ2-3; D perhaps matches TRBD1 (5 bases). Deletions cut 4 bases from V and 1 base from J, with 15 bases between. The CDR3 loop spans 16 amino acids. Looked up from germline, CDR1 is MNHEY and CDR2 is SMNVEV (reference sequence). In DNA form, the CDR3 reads TGTGCCAGCAGTTACGGACAAGAAATAGGCACAGATACGCAGTATTTT. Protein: CASSYGQEIGTDTQYF.

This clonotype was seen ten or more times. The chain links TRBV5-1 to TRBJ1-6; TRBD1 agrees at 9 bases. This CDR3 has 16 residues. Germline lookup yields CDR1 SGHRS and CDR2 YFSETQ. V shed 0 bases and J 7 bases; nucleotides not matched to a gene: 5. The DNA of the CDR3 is TGCGCCAGCAGCTTGGAGGTCGGACAGGGGAATTCACCCCTCCACTTT. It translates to CASSLEVGQGNSPLHF.

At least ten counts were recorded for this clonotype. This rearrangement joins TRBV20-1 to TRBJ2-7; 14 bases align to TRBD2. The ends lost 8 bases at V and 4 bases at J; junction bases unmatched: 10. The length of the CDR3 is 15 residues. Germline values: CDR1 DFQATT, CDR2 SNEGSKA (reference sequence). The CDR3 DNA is TGCAGTTCTTCTCCCGGGACTAGCGGGGGATACGAGCAGTACTTC. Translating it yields CSSSPGTSGGYEQYF.

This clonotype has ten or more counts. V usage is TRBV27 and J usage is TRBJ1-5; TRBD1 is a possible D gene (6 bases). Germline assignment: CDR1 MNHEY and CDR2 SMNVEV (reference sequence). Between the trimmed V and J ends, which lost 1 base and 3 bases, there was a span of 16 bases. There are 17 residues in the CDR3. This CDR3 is CASSLFPSTGINQPQHF. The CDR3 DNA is TGTGCCAGCAGTTTATTCCCCTCCACAGGGATCAATCAGCCCCAGCATTTT.

The CDR3 DNA reads TGTGCCAGCAGTTTAGACGCCCGAGGGGGGATAGAAGAGACCCAGTACTTC. It encodes CASSLDARGGIEETQYF. The chain is built from TRBV12-3 or TRBV12-4 and TRBJ2-5, with D perhaps TRBD1 or TRBD2 (6 bases each). The CDR3 loop spans 17 amino acids. V dropped 1 base and J dropped 3 bases, with 18 bases sitting between them.

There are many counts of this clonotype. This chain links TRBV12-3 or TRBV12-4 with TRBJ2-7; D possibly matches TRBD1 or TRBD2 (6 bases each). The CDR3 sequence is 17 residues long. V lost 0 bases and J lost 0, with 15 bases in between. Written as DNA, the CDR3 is TGTGCCAGCAGTTTAGCGTTGGGGGGCACCTACTCCTACGAGCAGTACTTC. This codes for CASSLALGGTYSYEQYF.

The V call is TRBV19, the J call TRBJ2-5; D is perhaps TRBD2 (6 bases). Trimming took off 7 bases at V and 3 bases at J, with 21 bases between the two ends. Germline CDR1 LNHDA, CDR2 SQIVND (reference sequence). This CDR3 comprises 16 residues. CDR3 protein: CASKGGARGREETQYF. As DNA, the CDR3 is TGTGCCAGTAAGGGCGGGGCACGCGGACGCGAAGAGACCCAGTACTTC.

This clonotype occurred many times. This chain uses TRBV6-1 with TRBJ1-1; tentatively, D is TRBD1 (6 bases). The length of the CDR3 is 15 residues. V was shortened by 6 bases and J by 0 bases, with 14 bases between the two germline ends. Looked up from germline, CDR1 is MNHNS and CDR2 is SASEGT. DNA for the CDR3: TGTGCCAGCAGGGGGGGGCAGACCTTGAACACTGAAGCTTTCTTT. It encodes CASRGGQTLNTEAFF.